This T cell receptor (beta chain) was sequenced in a study of T cells in Graves' hyperthyroidism and ophthalmopathy (dated by TCRdb to the late 2010s). Study-level background: Peripheral blood was sampled at the time of initial diagnosis, prior to any treatment. To identify TCR V-J signatures that set the groups apart, the researchers used a discovery cohort of 100 patients, made up of some 41 with Graves' ophthalmopathy and about 55 with stable Graves' hyperthyroidism. Prospective prediction of ophthalmopathy was tested in an independent validation cohort of some 19 hyperthyroidism patients and some 17 patients who later progressed to ophthalmopathy. The 100 or so discovery patients were divided at random into training and test sets in a 7:3 ratio. In more than 5 Graves' hyperthyroidism patients, the study also compared T-cell repertoires from thyroid tissue with T-cell repertoires from blood. Following sampling, methimazole starting at 30 mg daily was given to hyperthyroidism patients, and high-dose intravenous methylprednisolone was given to ophthalmopathy patients. The paper reports TCR Vbeta CDR3 sequencing of some 140 peripheral blood samples: around 45 ophthalmopathy, under 80 hyperthyroidism and approximately 17 progressor patients. Overall study outcomes, separate from this receptor: Most expanded thyroid clonotypes (frequency above 0.001) were also detected in blood, suggesting blood repertoires may reflect thyroid immune responses. Ophthalmopathy was separated from stable hyperthyroidism by a 13 V-J signature model, with approximately 86% sensitivity and about 84% specificity obtained in cross-validation and 80%/75% obtained in testing. No statistical method was used to fix the sample size in advance, and group allocation was not hidden from the investigators. In validation, progression to ophthalmopathy was predicted by the model with 70.59% sensitivity and roughly 76% specificity, a median of about 6.8 months before onset.

Hyperthyroidism patients were aged 18 to 65 years and newly diagnosed, with disease duration of less than 2 months. The study excluded patients with uncontrolled infections, other autoimmune diseases, pregnancy or lactation. Clinical symptoms, serum thyroxine and TRAb, thyroid ultrasound, and orbital computed tomography formed the basis for the diagnoses. Blood from progressor patients was collected at the time of first diagnosis with hyperthyroidism, before any ophthalmopathy symptoms had appeared. PBMCs were isolated from 10 ml of fresh peripheral blood by Ficoll-Paque density gradient centrifugation. Progressor patients were initially diagnosed with Graves' hyperthyroidism and developed ophthalmopathy during follow-up. Total RNA was extracted with Trizol reagent, and quality was checked on an Agilent 2100 Bioanalyzer. The TCR beta CDR3 regions were amplified from the RNA transcripts. The TCR CDR3 was subjected to a first round of RT-PCR using the HTBI primer set and the Qiagen OneStep RT-PCR kit. Libraries were constructed in a second round of multiplex PCR, after which size selection and purification were performed. Paired-end sequencing of the libraries was performed with 100 bp reads on an Illumina HiSeq2000. On the authors' methods: SOAPnuke was used to process the raw data, removing reads that contained adapters or uncalled bases, had a mean Phred below 15, or lacked an exact match to the constant primer or identifier. COPE v1.2.5 was used to merge the high-quality paired reads, and each unique nucleotide sequence was defined as a clonotype. MiTCR v1.1 was used to align the clonotypes against IMGT TRBV, TRBD and TRBJ reference segments. The analysis included only V-J combinations with a frequency above 0.0001, which together covered 99% to 99.2% of the repertoires. The TCS score was defined as the ratio of F50 (clonal expansion) to E x V (chaos), calculated using BLOSUM62-based TCRdist between CDR3 peptides within each V-J. Welch's t-statistics and random forest reduced roughly 530 V-J features to 13, which were used in a naive Bayes classifier (R e1071). TCRdb reworked the public reads: Q25 trimming with fastp, MiXCR clone assembly, productive beta chains retained. A single entry per CDR3 protein holds the most common genes and DNA from its merged rows. The V and J calls reflect TCRdb's pipeline rather than the authors' work. This sample is represented by 250,000 to 300,000 distinct CDR3 sequences; about 14% of them were singletons. The top ten hold more than 10% of the sample.

Concerning this clonotype: The antigen this receptor binds is unknown. No qualities accompany the bases; no much larger clone lies one base away.

Trimming costs V 3 bases and J 5 bases, and their ends lie 8 bases apart. Including cysteine and phenylalanine, the CDR3 has 13 amino acids. Only the CDR3 DNA is retained, 39 bases long and in frame from the first base. CDR1 and CDR2 are read off the germline V gene as SGHTA and FQGNSA. Material for sequencing was blood. The V and J segments used are TRBV7-2 and TRBJ2-1; possibly the D gene is TRBD1, per 5 matching bases. The sequence was collected from a woman in her 40s with Graves' hyperthyroidism that later progressed to Graves' ophthalmopathy. CDR3 region: CASSFSRDNEQFF. The DNA sequence follows: TGTGCCAGCAGCTTCTCCAGGGACAATGAGCAGTTCTTC. Joined to the reference TRBV7-2 and TRBJ2-1 proteins, this CDR3 gives the full variable domain: GAGVSQSPSNKVTEKGKDVELRCDPISGHTALYWYRQSLGQGLEFLIYFQGNSAPDKSGLPSDRFSAERTGGSVSTLTIQRTQQEDSAVYLCASSFSRDNEQFFGPGTRLTVL.